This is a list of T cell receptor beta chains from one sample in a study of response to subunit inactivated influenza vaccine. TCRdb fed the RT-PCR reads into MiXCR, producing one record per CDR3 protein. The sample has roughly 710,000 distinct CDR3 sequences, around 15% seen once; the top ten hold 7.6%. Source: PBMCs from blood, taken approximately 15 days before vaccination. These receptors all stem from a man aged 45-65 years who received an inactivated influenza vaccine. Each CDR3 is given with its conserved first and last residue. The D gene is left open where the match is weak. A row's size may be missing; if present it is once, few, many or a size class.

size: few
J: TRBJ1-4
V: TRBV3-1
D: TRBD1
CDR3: CASSQASTGGTEKLFF
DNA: TGTGCCAGCAGCCAAGCGAGTACAGGGGGCACTGAAAAACTGTTTTTT

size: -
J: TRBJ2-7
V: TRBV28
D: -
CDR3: CASSLRQGLTGAYEQYF
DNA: TGTGCCAGCAGTTTACGGCAGGGGTTAACGGGGGCCTACGAGCAGTACTTC

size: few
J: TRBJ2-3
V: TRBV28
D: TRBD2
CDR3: CASSSIAGGQRSDTQYF
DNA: TGTGCCAGCAGTTCCATAGCGGGGGGGCAAAGATCAGATACGCAGTATTTT

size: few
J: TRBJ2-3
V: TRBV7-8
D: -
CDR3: CASSDGRARTDTQYF
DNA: TGTGCCAGCAGCGATGGCAGGGCCCGCACAGATACGCAGTATTTT

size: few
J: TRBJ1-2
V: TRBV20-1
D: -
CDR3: CSAGDGNYGYTF
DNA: TGCAGTGCCGGGGACGGCAACTATGGCTACACCTTC

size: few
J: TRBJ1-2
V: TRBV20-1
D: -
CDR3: CCSGPLNYGYTF
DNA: TGCTGCTCGGGACCGCTTAACTATGGCTACACCTTC

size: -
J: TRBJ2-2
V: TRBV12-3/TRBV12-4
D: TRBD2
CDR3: CASRPSGGGADGELFF
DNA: TGTGCCAGCAGGCCGTCTGGCGGGGGGGCCGACGGGGAGCTGTTTTTT

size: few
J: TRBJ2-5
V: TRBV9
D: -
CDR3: CASSVAGTTQETQYF
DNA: TGTGCCAGCAGCGTAGCCGGGACAACTCAAGAGACCCAGTACTTC

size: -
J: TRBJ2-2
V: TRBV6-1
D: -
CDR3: CAAVRGGTTGELFF
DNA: TGTGCCGCGGTCCGCGGAGGGACCACCGGGGAGCTGTTTTTT

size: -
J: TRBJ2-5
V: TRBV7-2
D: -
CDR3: CASSSDYNSGLQYF
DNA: TGTGCCAGCAGCTCCGACTATAACTCCGGGCTCCAGTACTTC

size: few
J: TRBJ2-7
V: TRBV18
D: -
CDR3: CASSPPGLSTGKMRSYEQYF
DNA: TGTGCCAGCTCACCACCTGGTTTATCGACGGGTAAGATGAGGTCCTACGAGCAGTACTTC

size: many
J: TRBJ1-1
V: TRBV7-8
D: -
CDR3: CASSSHGGGTEAFF
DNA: TGTGCCAGCAGTTCACACGGGGGTGGGACTGAAGCTTTCTTT

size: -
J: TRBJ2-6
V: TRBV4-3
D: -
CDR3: CASSQGPGGLAGANVLTF
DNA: TGCGCCAGCAGCCAAGGGCCAGGGGGGTTAGCTGGGGCCAACGTCCTGACTTTC

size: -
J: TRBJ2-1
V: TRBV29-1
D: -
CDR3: CSGVLGARIDYNEQFF
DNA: TGCAGCGGCGTACTCGGGGCCCGAATCGACTACAATGAGCAGTTCTTC

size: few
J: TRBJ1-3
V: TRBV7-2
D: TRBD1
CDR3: CASSSQGAGNTIYF
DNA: TGTGCCAGCAGCTCACAGGGGGCTGGAAACACCATATATTTT

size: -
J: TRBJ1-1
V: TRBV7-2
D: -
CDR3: CASSLFGGGAGTEAFF
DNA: TGTGCCAGCAGCTTATTCGGGGGGGGCGCAGGCACTGAAGCTTTCTTT

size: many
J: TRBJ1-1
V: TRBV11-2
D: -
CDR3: CASSLSGVAFF
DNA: TGTGCCAGCAGCTTATCAGGAGTAGCTTTCTTT

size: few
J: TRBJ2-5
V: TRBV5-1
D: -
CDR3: CASSLVQGRETQYF
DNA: TGCGCCAGCAGCTTGGTGCAGGGGCGAGAGACCCAGTACTTC

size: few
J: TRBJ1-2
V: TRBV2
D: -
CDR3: CASSPKTGGRGYTF
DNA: TGTGCCAGCAGTCCAAAGACGGGGGGCAGGGGCTACACCTTC

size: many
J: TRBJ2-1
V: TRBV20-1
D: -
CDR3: CSASGKVVYEQFF
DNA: TGCAGTGCTAGCGGGAAGGTCGTATATGAGCAGTTCTTC

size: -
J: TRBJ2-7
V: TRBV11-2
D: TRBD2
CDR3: CASRGGLFYEQYF
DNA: TGTGCCAGTCGGGGGGGGCTGTTCTACGAGCAGTACTTC

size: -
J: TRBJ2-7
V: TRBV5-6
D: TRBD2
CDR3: CASRSLAGVEQYF
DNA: TGTGCCAGCAGATCCCTAGCGGGAGTCGAGCAGTACTTC

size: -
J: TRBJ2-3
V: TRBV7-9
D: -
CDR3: CASSYLGTSTDTQYF
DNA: TGTGCCAGCAGCTACCTAGGGACTAGCACAGATACGCAGTATTTT

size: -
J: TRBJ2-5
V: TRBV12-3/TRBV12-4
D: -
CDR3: CASSLPGEVDQYF
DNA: TGTGCCAGCAGTTTACCGGGGGAGGTTGACCAGTACTTC

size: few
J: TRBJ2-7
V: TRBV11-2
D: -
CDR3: CASSLETTYEQYF
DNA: TGTGCCAGCAGCTTGGAGACAACCTACGAGCAGTACTTC

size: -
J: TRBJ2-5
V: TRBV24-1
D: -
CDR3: CATSEHRDPRHQYF
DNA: TGTGCCACCAGTGAACACCGGGACCCTCGACACCAGTACTTC

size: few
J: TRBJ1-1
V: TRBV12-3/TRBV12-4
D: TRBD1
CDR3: CASSFQGGDTEAFF
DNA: TGTGCCAGCAGTTTTCAGGGGGGGGACACTGAAGCTTTCTTT

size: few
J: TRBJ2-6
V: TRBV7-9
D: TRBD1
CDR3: CASRLGTVRSGANVLTF
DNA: TGTGCCAGCAGGTTAGGGACAGTACGCTCTGGGGCCAACGTCCTGACTTTC

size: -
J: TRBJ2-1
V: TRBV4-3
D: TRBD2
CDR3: CASSPGLAGNPFF
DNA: TGCGCCAGCAGCCCGGGACTAGCGGGGAATCCGTTCTTC

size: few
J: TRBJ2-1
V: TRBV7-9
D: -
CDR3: CASGLTSGLYNEQFF
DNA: TGTGCCAGCGGGTTGACTAGTGGCCTCTACAATGAGCAGTTCTTC

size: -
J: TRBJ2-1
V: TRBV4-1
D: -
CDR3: CASSQGTLRDSYNEQFF
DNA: TGCGCCAGCAGCCAAGGAACGCTTAGGGACTCCTACAATGAGCAGTTCTTC

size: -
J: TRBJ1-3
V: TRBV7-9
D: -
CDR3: CASSLYRMNTIYF
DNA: TGTGCCAGCAGCTTATACAGGATGAACACCATATATTTT

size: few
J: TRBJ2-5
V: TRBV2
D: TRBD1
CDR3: CASRMTGPGTQYF
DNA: TGTGCCAGCAGAATGACAGGGCCAGGGACCCAGTACTTC

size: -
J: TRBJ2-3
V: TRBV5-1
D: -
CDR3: CASNLAASTDTQYF
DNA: TGCGCCAGCAACCTTGCGGCAAGCACAGATACGCAGTATTTT

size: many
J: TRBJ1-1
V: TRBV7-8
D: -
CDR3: CASSPQGRGPSGTEAFF
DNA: TGTGCCAGCAGCCCCCAGGGGCGGGGTCCTTCGGGAACTGAAGCTTTCTTT

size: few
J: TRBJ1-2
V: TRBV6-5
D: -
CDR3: CASSSRDTDNYGYTF
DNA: TGTGCCAGCAGTTCCCGGGACACGGATAACTATGGCTACACCTTC

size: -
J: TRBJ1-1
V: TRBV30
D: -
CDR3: CAWSVPYKEAFF
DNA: TGTGCCTGGAGTGTACCTTATAAAGAAGCTTTCTTT

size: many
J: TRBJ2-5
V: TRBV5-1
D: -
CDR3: CASNSGGQETQYF
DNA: TGCGCCAGCAACAGCGGAGGCCAAGAGACCCAGTACTTC

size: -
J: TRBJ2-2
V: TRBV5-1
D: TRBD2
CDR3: CASSLGSTGGLTGELFF
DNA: TGCGCCAGCAGCTTGGGCTCAACGGGGGGACTGACCGGGGAGCTGTTTTTT

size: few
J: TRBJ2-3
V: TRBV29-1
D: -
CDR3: CSVRSDSTDTQYF
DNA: TGCAGCGTTAGATCGGACAGCACAGATACGCAGTATTTT

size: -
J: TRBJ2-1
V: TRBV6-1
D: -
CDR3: CASSTPPDPWGDEQFF
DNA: TGTGCCAGCAGTACCCCCCCGGACCCTTGGGGAGATGAGCAGTTCTTC

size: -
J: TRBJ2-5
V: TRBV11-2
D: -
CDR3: CASSWTVHTQGTQYF
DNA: TGTGCCAGCAGCTGGACTGTCCACACTCAGGGGACCCAGTACTTC

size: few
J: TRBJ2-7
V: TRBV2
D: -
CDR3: CASSINRSSYEQYF
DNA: TGTGCCAGCAGTATTAACAGGAGCTCCTACGAGCAGTACTTC

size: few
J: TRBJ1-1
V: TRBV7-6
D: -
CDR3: CASSLGGSGSTEAFF
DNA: TGTGCCAGCAGCTTAGGAGGGTCTGGGAGCACTGAAGCTTTCTTT

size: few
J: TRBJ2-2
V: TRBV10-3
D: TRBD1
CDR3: CAISGGTDNTGELFF
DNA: TGTGCCATCAGTGGGGGGACAGATAACACCGGGGAGCTGTTTTTT

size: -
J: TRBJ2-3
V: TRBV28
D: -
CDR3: CASSLPGAPDTQYF
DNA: TGTGCCAGCAGTTTACCAGGGGCCCCAGATACGCAGTATTTT

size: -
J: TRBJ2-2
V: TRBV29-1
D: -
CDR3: CSAWTRSGTGELFF
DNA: TGCAGCGCTTGGACAAGATCGGGGACCGGGGAGCTGTTTTTT

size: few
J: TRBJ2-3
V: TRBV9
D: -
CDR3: CASSVVGRTREMDTQYF
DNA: TGTGCCAGCAGTGTCGTTGGACGGACTCGCGAAATGGATACGCAGTATTTT

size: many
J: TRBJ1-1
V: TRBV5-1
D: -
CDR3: CASSLRTRASMNTEAFF
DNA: TGCGCCAGCAGCTTGAGGACGCGGGCATCGATGAACACTGAAGCTTTCTTT

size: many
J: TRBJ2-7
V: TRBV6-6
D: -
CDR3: CASSPPGFYEQYF
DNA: TGTGCCAGCAGCCCACCTGGATTCTACGAGCAGTACTTC

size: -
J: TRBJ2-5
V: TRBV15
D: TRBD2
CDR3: CATSRGGGATETQYF
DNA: TGTGCCACCAGCAGAGGCGGGGGGGCCACAGAGACCCAGTACTTC

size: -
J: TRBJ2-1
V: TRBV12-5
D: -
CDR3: CASGSTANGEQFF
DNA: TGTGCTAGTGGTTCGACAGCTAACGGTGAGCAGTTCTTC

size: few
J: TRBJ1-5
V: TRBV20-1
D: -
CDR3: CSASLGGRGNQPQHF
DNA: TGCAGTGCTAGTCTTGGGGGGCGCGGCAATCAGCCCCAGCATTTT

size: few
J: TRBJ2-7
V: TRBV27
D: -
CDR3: CASSHPPYEQYF
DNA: TGTGCCAGCAGCCACCCTCCCTACGAGCAGTACTTC

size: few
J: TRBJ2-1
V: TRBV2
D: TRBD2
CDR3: CASSSSGEYNEQFF
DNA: TGTGCCAGCAGTTCTAGCGGGGAATACAATGAGCAGTTCTTC

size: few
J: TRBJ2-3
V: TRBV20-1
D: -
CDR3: CSAGRGTDTQYF
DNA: TGCAGTGCGGGGCGGGGCACAGATACGCAGTATTTT

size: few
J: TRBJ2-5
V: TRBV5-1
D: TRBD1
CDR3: CASSLGDRVQETQYF
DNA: TGCGCCAGCAGCTTGGGGGACAGGGTCCAAGAGACCCAGTACTTC